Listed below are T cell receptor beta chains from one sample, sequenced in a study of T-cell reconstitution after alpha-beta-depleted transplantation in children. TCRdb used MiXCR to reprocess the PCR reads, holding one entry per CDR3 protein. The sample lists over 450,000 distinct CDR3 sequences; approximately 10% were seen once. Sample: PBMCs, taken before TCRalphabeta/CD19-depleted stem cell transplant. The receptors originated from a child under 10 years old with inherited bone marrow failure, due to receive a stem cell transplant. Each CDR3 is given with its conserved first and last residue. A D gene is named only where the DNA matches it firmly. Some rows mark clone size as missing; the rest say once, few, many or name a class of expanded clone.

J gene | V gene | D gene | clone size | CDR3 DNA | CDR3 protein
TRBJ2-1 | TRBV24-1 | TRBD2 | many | TGTGCCACCGTAGGACCGGGACTAGCCAATGAGCAGTTCTTC | CATVGPGLANEQFF
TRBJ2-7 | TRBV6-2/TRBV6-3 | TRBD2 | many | TGTGCCAGCAGTTACTCTGGACTAGCGGCCTACGAGCAGTACTTC | CASSYSGLAAYEQYF
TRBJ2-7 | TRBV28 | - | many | TGTGCCAGCAGTTTGGGCGGCGGGCCATTGTACGAGCAGTACTTC | CASSLGGGPLYEQYF
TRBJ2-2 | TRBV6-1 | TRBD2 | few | TGTGCCAGCAGCGATGTAGCGGGGTGGAACACCGGGGAGCTGTTTTTT | CASSDVAGWNTGELFF
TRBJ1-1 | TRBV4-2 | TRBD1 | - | TGTGCCAGCAGCCAAGGCGCGCAGGGGGGGGCTGAAGCTTTCTTT | CASSQGAQGGAEAFF
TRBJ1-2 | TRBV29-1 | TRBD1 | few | TGCAGCGTTGACAGGGCAGGGGGCGAGGAGCTCTATGGCTACACCTTC | CSVDRAGGEELYGYTF
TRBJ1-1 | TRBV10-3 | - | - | TGTGCCATCAGGGCCCAACAGGGGAACACTGAAGCTTTCTTT | CAIRAQQGNTEAFF
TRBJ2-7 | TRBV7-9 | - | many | TGTGCCAGCAGCTTCGGCCCCGCTGCGGGCTACGAGCAGTACTTC | CASSFGPAAGYEQYF
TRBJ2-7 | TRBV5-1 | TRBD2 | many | TGCGCCAGCAGCTTGGGGGCTAGCGGCGACTACGAGCAGTACTTC | CASSLGASGDYEQYF
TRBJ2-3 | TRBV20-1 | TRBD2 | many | TGCAGTGCCGACGGGGGACTAGCGGGAACCACAGATACGCAGTATTTT | CSADGGLAGTTDTQYF
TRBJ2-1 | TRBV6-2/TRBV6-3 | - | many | TGTGCCAGCAGTTACGGTCTAGCGATTAACAATGAGCAGTTCTTC | CASSYGLAINNEQFF
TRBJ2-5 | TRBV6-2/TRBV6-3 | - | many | TGTGCCAGCAGTGCTCCTCCCCAAGAGACCCAGTACTTC | CASSAPPQETQYF